This TCR beta chain was sequenced for a study of cytomegalovirus exposure and HLA in healthy donors. The CDR3 is made up of 17 amino acids. Between the trimmed V and J ends, which lost 0 bases and 1 base, there was a span of 15 bases. Germline CDR1 and CDR2: SGDLS and YYNGEE. Sequencing was performed with immunoSEQ multiplex PCR; in TCRdb, only in-frame clones are kept and a portion is missing. The repertoire holds around 230,000 clones, roughly 86% seen once, with roughly 1.2% in the top ten. Input material: PBMCs. This clonotype was obtained from a woman aged 25 to 39 in good health and CMV-seropositive. The chain uses TRBV9 and TRBJ2-3, with TRBD1 as a possible D gene (6 bases). The CDR3 spells CASSVASRGGGTDTQYF. CDR3 bases: TGTGCCAGCAGCGTAGCGTCCCGTGGGGGCGGCACAGATACGCAGTATTTT.